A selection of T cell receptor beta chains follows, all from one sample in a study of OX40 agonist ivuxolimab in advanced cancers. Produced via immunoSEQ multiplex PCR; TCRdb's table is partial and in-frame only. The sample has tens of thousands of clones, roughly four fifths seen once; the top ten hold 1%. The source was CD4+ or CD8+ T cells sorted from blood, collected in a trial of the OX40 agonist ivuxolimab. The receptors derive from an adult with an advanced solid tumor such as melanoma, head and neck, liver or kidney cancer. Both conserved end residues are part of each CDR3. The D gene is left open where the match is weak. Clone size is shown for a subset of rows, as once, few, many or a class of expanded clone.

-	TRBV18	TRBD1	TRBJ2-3	CASSQRDRGQDTQYF	TGTGCCAGCTCACAACGGGACAGGGGGCAAGATACGCAGTATTTT
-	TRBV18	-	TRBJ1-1	CASSPGNPMNTEAFF	TGTGCCAGCTCACCAGGGAACCCCATGAACACTGAAGCTTTCTTT
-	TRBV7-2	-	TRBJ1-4	CASGGRANEKLFF	TGTGCCAGCGGGGGACGGGCTAATGAAAAACTGTTTTTT
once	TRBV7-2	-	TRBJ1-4	CASSLARGENEKLFF	TGTGCCAGCAGCTTAGCGCGGGGAGAAAATGAAAAACTGTTTTTT
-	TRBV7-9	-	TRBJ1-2	CASSSLEGPNYGYTF	TGTGCCAGCAGCTCCCTTGAGGGGCCTAACTATGGCTACACCTTC
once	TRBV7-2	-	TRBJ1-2	CASSGRRRVGLYGYTF	TGTGCCAGCAGCGGTAGAAGGAGAGTGGGCCTCTATGGCTACACCTTC
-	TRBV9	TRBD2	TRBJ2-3	CASSVEGLAPDTQYF	TGTGCCAGCAGCGTAGAGGGACTAGCCCCAGATACGCAGTATTTT
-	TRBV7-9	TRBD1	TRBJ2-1	CASSKPTGEQFF	TGTGCCAGCAGCAAGCCGACAGGGGAGCAGTTCTTC
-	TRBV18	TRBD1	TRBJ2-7	CASSPPRQGYEQYF	TGTGCCAGCTCACCACCGCGACAGGGGTACGAGCAGTACTTC
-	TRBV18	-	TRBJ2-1	CASSPRGRGVNEQFF	TGTGCCAGCTCACCAAGGGGCCGGGGAGTCAATGAGCAGTTCTTC
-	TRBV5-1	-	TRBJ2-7	CASSLVLGAAYEQYF	TGCGCCAGCAGCTTGGTGTTGGGGGCCGCCTACGAGCAGTACTTC
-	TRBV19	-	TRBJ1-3	CASSMVGHGNTIYF	TGTGCCAGTAGTATGGTAGGGCACGGAAACACCATATATTTT
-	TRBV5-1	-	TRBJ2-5	CASSSLAGKRETQYF	TGCGCCAGCAGCTCCCTTGCGGGGAAAAGGGAGACCCAGTACTTC
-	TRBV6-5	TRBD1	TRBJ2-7	CASRSIQGSYEQYF	TGTGCCAGCAGATCCATACAGGGGAGCTACGAGCAGTACTTC
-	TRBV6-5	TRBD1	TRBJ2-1	CASSYSGTGNNEQFF	TGTGCCAGCAGTTACTCAGGGACAGGTAACAATGAGCAGTTCTTC
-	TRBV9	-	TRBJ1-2	CASRLHFVGGGPCGYTF	TGTGCCAGCAGGCTTCACTTCGTAGGAGGGGGGCCATGCGGCTACACCTTC
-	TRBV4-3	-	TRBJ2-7	CASSQDRGYEQYF	TGCGCCAGCAGCCAAGATCGGGGGTACGAGCAGTACTTC
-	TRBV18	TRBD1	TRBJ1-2	CASSQTGTGAQNYGYTF	TGTGCCAGCTCGCAAACGGGGACAGGGGCCCAAAACTATGGCTACACCTTC
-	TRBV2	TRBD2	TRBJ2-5	CASSLTSGGAPNYF	TGTGCCAGCAGTTTGACTAGCGGGGGGGCCCCAAACTACTTC
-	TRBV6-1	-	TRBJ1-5	CASSDPRQSLSNQPQHF	TGTGCCAGCAGTGACCCCCGACAGAGCCTTAGCAATCAGCCCCAGCATTTT
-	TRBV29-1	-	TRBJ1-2	CSVGNGGAYYGYTF	TGCAGCGTTGGTAACGGGGGGGCGTACTATGGCTACACCTTC
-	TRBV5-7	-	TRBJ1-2	CASSLAGADRTMGGYTF	TGTGCCAGCAGCTTGGCGGGGGCAGACCGAACGATGGGTGGCTACACCTTC
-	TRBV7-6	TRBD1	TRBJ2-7	CASSLDGQGALEQYF	TGTGCCAGCAGCTTAGACGGACAGGGGGCCCTCGAGCAGTACTTC
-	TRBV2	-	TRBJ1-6	CASRAGEGGSPLHF	TGTGCCAGCAGGGCAGGCGAGGGGGGTTCACCCCTCCACTTT
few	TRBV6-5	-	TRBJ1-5	CASSWGQGNQPQHF	TGTGCCAGCAGTTGGGGCCAGGGTAATCAGCCCCAGCATTTT
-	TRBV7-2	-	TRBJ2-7	CASSLLGESKSSEQYF	TGTGCCAGCAGCTTACTTGGGGAGAGTAAGTCTAGCGAGCAGTACTTC
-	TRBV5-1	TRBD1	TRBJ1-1	CASSHGDSNTEAFF	TGCGCCAGCAGCCACGGGGACAGCAACACTGAAGCTTTCTTT
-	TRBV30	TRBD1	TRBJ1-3	CAWSTGQYSGNTIYF	TGTGCCTGGAGCACGGGACAGTACTCTGGAAACACCATATATTTT
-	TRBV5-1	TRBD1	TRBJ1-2	CASSKLTGGSYGYTF	TGCGCCAGCAGCAAACTGACAGGGGGCTCCTATGGCTACACCTTC
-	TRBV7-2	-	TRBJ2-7	CASSSDRDFYEQYF	TGTGCCAGCAGCTCCGACAGAGACTTCTACGAGCAGTACTTC
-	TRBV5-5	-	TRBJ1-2	CASRQGQRYGYTF	TGTGCCAGCAGACAGGGCCAGCGGTATGGCTACACCTTC
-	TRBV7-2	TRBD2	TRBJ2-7	CASSLQGLYEQYF	TGTGCCAGCAGCTTACAGGGACTATACGAGCAGTACTTC
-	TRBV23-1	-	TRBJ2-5	CASSSGTLGKETQYF	TGCGCCAGCTCATCCGGGACACTGGGTAAAGAGACCCAGTACTTC
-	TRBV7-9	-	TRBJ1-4	CASSKLRAGDREKLFF	TGTGCCAGCAGCAAGTTAAGAGCTGGGGACCGTGAAAAACTGTTTTTT
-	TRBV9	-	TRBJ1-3	CASSLDSHLTSGNTIYF	TGTGCCAGCAGCCTAGACAGTCACCTAACCTCTGGAAACACCATATATTTT
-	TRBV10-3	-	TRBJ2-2	CAISESGITNTGELFF	TGTGCCATCAGTGAGTCGGGGATCACAAACACCGGGGAGCTGTTTTTT
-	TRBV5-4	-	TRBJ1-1	CASRSKQGGVLGTEAFF	TGTGCCAGCAGGAGCAAGCAGGGTGGGGTTCTGGGCACTGAAGCTTTCTTT
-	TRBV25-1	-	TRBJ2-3	CASSEGASRLASSDTQYF	TGTGCCAGCAGCGAGGGGGCGTCACGACTAGCATCCTCAGATACGCAGTATTTT
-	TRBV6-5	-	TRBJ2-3	CASSYSSAEDTQYF	TGTGCCAGCAGTTACTCGTCGGCTGAAGATACGCAGTATTTT
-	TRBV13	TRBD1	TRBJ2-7	CASRLGQSSYEQYF	TGTGCCAGCAGATTGGGACAGAGCTCCTACGAGCAGTACTTC
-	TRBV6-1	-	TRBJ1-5	CAISPGVASNQPQHF	TGTGCCATCAGCCCTGGGGTGGCTAGCAATCAGCCCCAGCATTTT
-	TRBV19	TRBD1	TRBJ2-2	CASLPGGTLNTGELFF	TGTGCCAGTTTGCCAGGGGGTACTCTGAACACCGGGGAGCTGTTTTTT
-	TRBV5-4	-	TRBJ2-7	CASRPGSDRYEQYF	TGTGCCAGCAGGCCCGGGAGCGACCGCTACGAGCAGTACTTC